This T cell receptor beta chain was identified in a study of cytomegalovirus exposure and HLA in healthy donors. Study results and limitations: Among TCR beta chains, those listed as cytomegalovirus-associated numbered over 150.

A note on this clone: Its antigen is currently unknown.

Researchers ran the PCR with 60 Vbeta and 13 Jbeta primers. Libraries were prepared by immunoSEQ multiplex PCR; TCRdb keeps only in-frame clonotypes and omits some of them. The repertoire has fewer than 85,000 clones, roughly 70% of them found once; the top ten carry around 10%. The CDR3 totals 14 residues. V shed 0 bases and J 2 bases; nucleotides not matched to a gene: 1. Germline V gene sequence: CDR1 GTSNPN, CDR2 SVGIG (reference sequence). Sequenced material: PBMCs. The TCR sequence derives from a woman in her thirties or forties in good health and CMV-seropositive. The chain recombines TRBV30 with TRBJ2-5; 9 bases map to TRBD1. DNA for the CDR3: TGTGCCTGGAGTGTAGGGACAGGGCAAGAGACCCAGTACTTC. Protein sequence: CAWSVGTGQETQYF.